The 9 T cell receptor beta chains listed next were all sequenced from one sample in a study of blood T cell repertoires in COVID-19. Sequencing used immunoSEQ multiplex PCR; TCRdb keeps in-frame clones, though not all of them. The sample yields roughly 150,000 clones, roughly 85% seen once. The sequencing sample was made of PBMCs or T cells enriched from blood (not recorded which). The receptor set was obtained from a woman in her 70s in a cohort exposed to, infected with or recovered from COVID-19 (not recorded which).

In the case of this clone: Distinct nucleotide sequences in the sample also encode this CDR3. The V and J genes are TRBV4-2 and TRBJ2-3, with TRBD2 matching over 7 bases. This CDR3 has 15 residues. V gave up 0 bases and J gave up 3 bases; unmatched junction bases: 3. CDR1 is LGHNA and CDR2 is YNFKEQ in the germline V gene. The CDR3 spells CASSQETGGTDTQYF. DNA for the CDR3: TGTGCCAGCAGCCAAGAGACGGGGGGAACAGATACGCAGTATTTT.

The chain uses TRBV19 and TRBJ1-1; 11 nucleotides line up with TRBD1. Germline V gene lookup returns CDR1 LNHDA and CDR2 SQIVND (reference sequence). Losses at the gene ends were 4 bases for V and 3 bases for J; bases not matched to a gene: 10. The length of the CDR3 is 17 residues. CDR3 in DNA: TGTGCCAGTAGTAAGTGGACAGGGGGCGCCGTGGACACTGAAGCTTTCTTT. It specifies CASSKWTGGAVDTEAFF.

This clone was found once. V is TRBV5-6 and J is TRBJ2-1, with D tentatively TRBD2 (7 bases). Deletions cut 0 bases from V and 8 bases from J, with 12 bases between. The CDR3 consists of 14 residues. CDR1 SGHDT and CDR2 YYEEEE come from the germline V gene. The CDR3 loop reads CASSLEVGGDEQFF. The CDR3 DNA follows: TGTGCCAGCAGCTTGGAAGTAGGGGGGGATGAGCAGTTCTTC.

DNA of the CDR3: TGTGCCAGCAGCCAGGGGGGGAGTCGGAGGACCGGGGAGCTGTTTTTT. This sequence encodes CASSQGGSRRTGELFF. The V gene is TRBV3-1 (or the pseudogene TRBV3-2), the J gene TRBJ2-2; 7 nucleotides match TRBD2. Germline lookup yields CDR1 LGHDT and CDR2 YNNKEL (reference sequence). Trimming took 3 bases from V and 5 from J; bases not matched to a gene: 9. The CDR3 totals 16 residues.

The chain recombines TRBV4-2 with TRBJ1-2, with TRBD1 matching 8 bases. The junction had 9 bases not matched to a gene; V was cut back by 1 base and J by 8 bases. The CDR3 spans 15 residues. Per germline, CDR1 LGHNA and CDR2 YNFKEQ. CDR3 in amino acids: CASSQVSGQGSGYTF. Here the CDR3 DNA reads TGTGCCAGCAGCCAAGTGTCCGGACAGGGATCCGGCTACACCTTC.

The sample holds a few counts of this clone. The CDR3 DNA sequence: TGTGCCATCAGCGAAGGACCACAGGGAACTTCCTATGGCTACACCTTC. Encoded protein: CAISEGPQGTSYGYTF. The V gene is TRBV10-3, the J gene TRBJ1-2; a weak D match, TRBD1 (6 bases). The V end was cut by 6 bases, the J end by 4 bases, with 21 bases between. CDR3 length: 16 residues. The V gene's germline CDR1 is ENHRY and CDR2 SYGVKD.

The V call is TRBV3-1 (or the pseudogene TRBV3-2), the J call TRBJ2-7; 8 bases align to TRBD1. This CDR3 comprises 14 residues. J lost 3 bases, V lost 5 bases, and 6 bases had no gene match. In germline, CDR1 is LGHDT, CDR2 YNNKEL (reference sequence). CDR3 DNA: TGTGCCAGCAGCTACCTGGACAGGGACTACGAGCAGTACTTC. It translates to CASSYLDRDYEQYF.

The chain has TRBV5-1 and TRBJ1-6, with a tentative D call TRBD1 (5 bases). Germline-derived CDR1 and CDR2 are SGHRS and YFSETQ. The CDR3 has 17 amino acids. V shed 4 bases and J shed 8 bases, with 22 bases lying between them. The CDR3 nucleotides are TGCGCCAGCAGCCCGTGGGGGGGGTCCCAGGGCGATTCACCCCTCCACTTT. Its protein product is CASSPWGGSQGDSPLHF. The full variable domain, its missing parts supplied by reference TRBV5-1 and TRBJ1-6, is KAGVTQTPRYLIKTRGQQVTLSCSPISGHRSVSWYQQTPGQGLQFLFEYFSETQRNKGNFPGRFSGRQFSNSRSEMNVSTLELGDSALYLCASSPWGGSQGDSPLHFGNGTRLTVT.

At least ten counts were recorded for this clone. Other DNA sequences from this sample encode an identical CDR3 as well. V gene TRBV6-2 or TRBV6-3 combines with J gene TRBJ1-1; unclear D gene. The ends were cut back, 5 bases at V and 5 bases at J, with 6 bases in the middle. The germline CDR1 and CDR2 sequences are MNHEY and SVGEGT. The CDR3 covers 11 residues. CDR3 DNA sequence: TGTGCCAGCAGTCACGGGACTGAAGCTTTCTTT. Translation: CASSHGTEAFF.